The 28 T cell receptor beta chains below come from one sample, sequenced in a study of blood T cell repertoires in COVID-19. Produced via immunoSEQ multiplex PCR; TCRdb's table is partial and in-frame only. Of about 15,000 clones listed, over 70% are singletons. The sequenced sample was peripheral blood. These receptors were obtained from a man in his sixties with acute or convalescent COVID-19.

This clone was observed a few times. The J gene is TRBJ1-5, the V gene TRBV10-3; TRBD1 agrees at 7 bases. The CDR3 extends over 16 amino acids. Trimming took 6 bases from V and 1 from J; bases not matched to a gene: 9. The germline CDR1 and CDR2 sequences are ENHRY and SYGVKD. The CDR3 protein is CAIRGVDRVSNQPQHF. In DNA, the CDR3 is TGTGCCATCAGAGGGGTCGACAGGGTGAGCAATCAGCCCCAGCATTTT.

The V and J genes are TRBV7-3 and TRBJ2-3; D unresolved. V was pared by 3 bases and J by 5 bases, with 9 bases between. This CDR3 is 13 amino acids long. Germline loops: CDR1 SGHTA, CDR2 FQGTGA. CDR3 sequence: CASSFPGLDTQYF. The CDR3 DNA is TGTGCCAGCAGCTTTCCCGGTCTAGATACGCAGTATTTT.

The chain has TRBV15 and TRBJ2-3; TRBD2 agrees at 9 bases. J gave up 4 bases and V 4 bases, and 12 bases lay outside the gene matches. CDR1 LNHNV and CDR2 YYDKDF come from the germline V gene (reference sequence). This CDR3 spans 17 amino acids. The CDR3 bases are TGTGCCACCAGCACGACTAGCGGTTGGGACTTGGCAGATACGCAGTATTTT. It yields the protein CATSTTSGWDLADTQYF.

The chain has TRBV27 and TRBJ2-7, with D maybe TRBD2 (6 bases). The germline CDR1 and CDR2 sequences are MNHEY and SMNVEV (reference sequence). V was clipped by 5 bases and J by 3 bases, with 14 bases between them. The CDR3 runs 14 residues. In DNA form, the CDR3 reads TGTGCCAGCAGTCCAGACATGGGAGGCTACGAGCAGTACTTC. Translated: CASSPDMGGYEQYF.

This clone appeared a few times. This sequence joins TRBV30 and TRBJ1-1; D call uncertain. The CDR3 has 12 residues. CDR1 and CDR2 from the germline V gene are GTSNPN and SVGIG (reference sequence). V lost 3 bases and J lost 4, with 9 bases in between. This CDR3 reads CAWSWSGTEAFF. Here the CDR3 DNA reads TGTGCCTGGAGCTGGAGTGGCACTGAAGCTTTCTTT.

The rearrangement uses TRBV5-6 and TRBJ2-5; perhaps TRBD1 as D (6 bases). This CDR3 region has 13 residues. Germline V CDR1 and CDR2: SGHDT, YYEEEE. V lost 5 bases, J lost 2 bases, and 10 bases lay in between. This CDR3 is CASRDTGQETQYF. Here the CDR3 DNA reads TGTGCCAGCAGGGATACAGGGCAAGAGACCCAGTACTTC.

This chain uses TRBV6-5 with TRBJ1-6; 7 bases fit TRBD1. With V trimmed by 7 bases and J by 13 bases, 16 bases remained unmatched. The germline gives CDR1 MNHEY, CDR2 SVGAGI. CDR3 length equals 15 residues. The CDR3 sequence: CASKPLDRVISPLHF. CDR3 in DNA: TGTGCCAGCAAACCGCTAGACAGGGTTATATCTCCCCTCCACTTT.

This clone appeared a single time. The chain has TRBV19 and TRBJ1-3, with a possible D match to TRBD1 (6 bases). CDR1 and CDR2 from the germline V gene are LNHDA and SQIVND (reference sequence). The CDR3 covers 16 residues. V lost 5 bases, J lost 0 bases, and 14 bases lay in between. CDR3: CASSAYRAVSGNTIYF. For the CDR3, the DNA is TGTGCCAGTAGTGCTTACAGGGCCGTCTCTGGAAACACCATATATTTT.

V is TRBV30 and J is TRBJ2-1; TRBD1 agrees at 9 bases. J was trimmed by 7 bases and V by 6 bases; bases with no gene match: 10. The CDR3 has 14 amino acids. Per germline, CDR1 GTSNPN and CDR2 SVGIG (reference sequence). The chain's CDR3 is CACNRGRVGNEQFF. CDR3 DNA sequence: TGTGCCTGTAACAGGGGGCGGGTAGGGAATGAGCAGTTCTTC.

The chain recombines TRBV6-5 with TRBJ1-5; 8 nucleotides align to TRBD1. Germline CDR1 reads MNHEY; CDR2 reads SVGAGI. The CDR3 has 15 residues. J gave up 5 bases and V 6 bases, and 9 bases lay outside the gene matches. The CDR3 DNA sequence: TGTGCCAGCAGATTAACCGGGACAGGAGATCAGCCCCAGCATTTT. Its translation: CASRLTGTGDQPQHF.

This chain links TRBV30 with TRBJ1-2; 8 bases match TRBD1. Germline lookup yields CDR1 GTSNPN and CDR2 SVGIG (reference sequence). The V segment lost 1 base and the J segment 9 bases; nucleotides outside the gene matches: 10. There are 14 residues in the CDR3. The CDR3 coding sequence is TGTGCCTGGAGTGCCTCCGGGACAGGTCGGAGCTACACCTTC. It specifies CAWSASGTGRSYTF. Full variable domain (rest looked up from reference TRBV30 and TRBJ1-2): SQTIHQWPATLVQPVGSPLSLECTVEGTSNPNLYWYRQAAGRGLQLLFYSVGIGQISSEVPQNLSASRPQDRQFILSSKKLLLSDSGFYLCAWSASGTGRSYTFGSGTRLTVV.

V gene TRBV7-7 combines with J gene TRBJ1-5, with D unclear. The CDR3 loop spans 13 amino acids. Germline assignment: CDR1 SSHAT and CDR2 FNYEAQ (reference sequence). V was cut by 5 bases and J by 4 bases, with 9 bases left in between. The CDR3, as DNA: TGTGCCAGCAGCCCTACGGAGAATCAGCCCCAGCATTTT. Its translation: CASSPTENQPQHF.

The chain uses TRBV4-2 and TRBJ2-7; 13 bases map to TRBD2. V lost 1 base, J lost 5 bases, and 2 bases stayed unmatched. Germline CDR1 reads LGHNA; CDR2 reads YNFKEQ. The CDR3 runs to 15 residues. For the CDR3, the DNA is TGTGCCAGCAGCCAAGGGACTAGCGGGGGTCACGAGCAGTACTTC. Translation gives CASSQGTSGGHEQYF.

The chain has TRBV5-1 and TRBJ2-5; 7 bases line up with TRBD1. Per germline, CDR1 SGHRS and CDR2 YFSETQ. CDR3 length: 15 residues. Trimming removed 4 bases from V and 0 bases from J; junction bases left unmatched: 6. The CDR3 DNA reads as TGCGCCAGCAGCGGGACAGAAGTATACCAAGAGACCCAGTACTTC. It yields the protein CASSGTEVYQETQYF.

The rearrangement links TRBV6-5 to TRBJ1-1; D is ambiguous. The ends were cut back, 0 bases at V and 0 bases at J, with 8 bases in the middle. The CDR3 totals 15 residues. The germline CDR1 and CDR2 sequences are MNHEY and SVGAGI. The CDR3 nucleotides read TGTGCCAGCAGTTACTCGAAACAGATGAACACTGAAGCTTTCTTT. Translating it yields CASSYSKQMNTEAFF.

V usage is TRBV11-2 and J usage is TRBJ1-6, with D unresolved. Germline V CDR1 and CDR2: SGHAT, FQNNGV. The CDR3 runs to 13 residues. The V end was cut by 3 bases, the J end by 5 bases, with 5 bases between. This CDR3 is CASSFGDNSPLHF. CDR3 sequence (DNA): TGTGCCAGCAGCTTCGGAGATAATTCACCCCTCCACTTT.

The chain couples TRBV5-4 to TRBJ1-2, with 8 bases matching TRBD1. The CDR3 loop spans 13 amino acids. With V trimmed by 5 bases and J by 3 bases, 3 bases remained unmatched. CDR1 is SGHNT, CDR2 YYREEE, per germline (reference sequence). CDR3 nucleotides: TGTGCCAGCAGAACAGGGGGGCACTATGGCTACACCTTC. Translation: CASRTGGHYGYTF.

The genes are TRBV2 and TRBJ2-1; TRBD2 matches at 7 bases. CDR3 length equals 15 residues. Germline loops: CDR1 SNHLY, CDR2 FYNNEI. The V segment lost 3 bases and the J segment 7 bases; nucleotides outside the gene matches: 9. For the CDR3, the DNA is TGTGCCAGCAGTGAGAGGACTAGATCTTTAAATGAGCAGTTCTTC. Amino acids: CASSERTRSLNEQFF. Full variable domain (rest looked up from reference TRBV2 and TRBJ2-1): EPEVTQTPSHQVTQMGQEVILRCVPISNHLYFYWYRQILGQKVEFLVSFYNNEISEKSEIFDDQFSVERPDGSNFTLKIRSTKLEDSAMYFCASSERTRSLNEQFFGPGTRLTVL.

The CDR3 sequence is CASSYQGENTEAFF. The DNA of the CDR3 is TGTGCCAGCAGTTACCAGGGCGAGAACACTGAAGCTTTCTTT. This rearrangement joins TRBV6-5 to TRBJ1-1; the D gene is possibly TRBD1 (5 bases). In germline, CDR1 is MNHEY, CDR2 SVGAGI. The CDR3 totals 14 residues. Trimming took 2 bases from V and 1 from J, leaving 8 bases between them.

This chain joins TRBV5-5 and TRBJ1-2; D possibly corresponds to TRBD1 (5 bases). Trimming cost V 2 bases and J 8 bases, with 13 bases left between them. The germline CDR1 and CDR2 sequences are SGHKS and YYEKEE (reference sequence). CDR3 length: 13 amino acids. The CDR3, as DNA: TGTGCCAGCAGCTTATCGACTAGGGACGGCTACACCTTC. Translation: CASSLSTRDGYTF. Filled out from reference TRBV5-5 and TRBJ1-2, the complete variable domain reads DAGVTQSPTHLIKTRGQQVTLRCSPISGHKSVSWYQQVLGQGPQFIFQYYEKEERGRGNFPDRFSARQFPNYSSELNVNALLLGDSALYLCASSLSTRDGYTFGSGTRLTVV.

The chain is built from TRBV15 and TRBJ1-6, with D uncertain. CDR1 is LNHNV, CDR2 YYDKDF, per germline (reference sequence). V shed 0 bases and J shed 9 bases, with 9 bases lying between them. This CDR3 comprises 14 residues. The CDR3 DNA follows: TGTGCCACCAGCAGAGATCCAGGTGGTTCACCCCTCCACTTT. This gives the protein CATSRDPGGSPLHF. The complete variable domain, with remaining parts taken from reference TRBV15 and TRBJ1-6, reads DAMVIQNPRYQVTQFGKPVTLSCSQTLNHNVMYWYQQKSSQAPKLLFHYYDKDFNNEADTPDNFQSRRPNTSFCFLDIRSPGLGDTAMYLCATSRDPGGSPLHFGNGTRLTVT.

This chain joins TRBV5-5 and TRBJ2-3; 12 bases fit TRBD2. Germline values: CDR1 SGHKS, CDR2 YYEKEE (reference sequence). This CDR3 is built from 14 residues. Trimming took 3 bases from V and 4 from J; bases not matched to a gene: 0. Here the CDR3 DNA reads TGTGCCAGCAGCTCTAGCGGGGGGGCAGATACGCAGTATTTT. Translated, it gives CASSSSGGADTQYF.

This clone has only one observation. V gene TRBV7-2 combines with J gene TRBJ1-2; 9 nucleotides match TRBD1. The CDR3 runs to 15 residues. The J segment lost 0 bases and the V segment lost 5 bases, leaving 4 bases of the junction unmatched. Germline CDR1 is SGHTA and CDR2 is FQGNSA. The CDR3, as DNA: TGTGCCAGCAGCCCACGACAGGGGGCTAACTATGGCTACACCTTC. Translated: CASSPRQGANYGYTF.

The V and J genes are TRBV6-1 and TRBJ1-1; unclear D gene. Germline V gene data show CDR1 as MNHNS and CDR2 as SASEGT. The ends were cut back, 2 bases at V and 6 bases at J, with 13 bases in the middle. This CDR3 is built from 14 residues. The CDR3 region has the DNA TGTGCCAGCAGTGAATTTAGGTCAGCGGCTGAAGCTTTCTTT. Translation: CASSEFRSAAEAFF.

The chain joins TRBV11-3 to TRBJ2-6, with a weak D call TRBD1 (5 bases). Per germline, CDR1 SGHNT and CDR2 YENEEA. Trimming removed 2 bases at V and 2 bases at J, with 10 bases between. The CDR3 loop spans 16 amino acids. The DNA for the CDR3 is TGTGCCAGCAGCTTACTGACAGCTACTGGGGCCAACGTCCTGACTTTC. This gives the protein CASSLLTATGANVLTF. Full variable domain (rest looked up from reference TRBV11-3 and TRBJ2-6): EAGVVQSPRYKIIEKKQPVAFWCNPISGHNTLYWYLQNLGQGPELLIRYENEEAVDDSQLPKDRFSAERLKGVDSTLKIQPAELGDSAVYLCASSLLTATGANVLTFGAGSRLTVL.

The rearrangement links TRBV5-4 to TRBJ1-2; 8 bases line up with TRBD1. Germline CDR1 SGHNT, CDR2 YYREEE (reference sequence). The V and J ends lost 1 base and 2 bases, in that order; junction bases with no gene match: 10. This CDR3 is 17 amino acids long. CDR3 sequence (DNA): TGTGCCAGCAGCTTGCCGGCAGGGGGCGCCGGAAACTATGGCTACACCTTC. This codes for CASSLPAGGAGNYGYTF.

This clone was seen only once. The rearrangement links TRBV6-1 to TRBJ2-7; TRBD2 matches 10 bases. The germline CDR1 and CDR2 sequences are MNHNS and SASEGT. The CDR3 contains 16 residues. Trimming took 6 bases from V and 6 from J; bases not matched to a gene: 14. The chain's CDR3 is CASREFTGTSVREQYF. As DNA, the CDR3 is TGTGCCAGCAGGGAATTTACCGGGACTAGCGTCCGCGAGCAGTACTTC.

CDR3 sequence (DNA): TGTGCCTGGAGTGTAGGACAGGGGTTTGGCTACACCTTC. Translation: CAWSVGQGFGYTF. The chain couples TRBV30 to TRBJ1-2; TRBD1 agrees at 9 bases. The CDR3 length is 13 residues. Germline CDR1 is GTSNPN and CDR2 is SVGIG (reference sequence). V shed 0 bases, J shed 7 bases, and the junction held 3 bases outside the gene matches.